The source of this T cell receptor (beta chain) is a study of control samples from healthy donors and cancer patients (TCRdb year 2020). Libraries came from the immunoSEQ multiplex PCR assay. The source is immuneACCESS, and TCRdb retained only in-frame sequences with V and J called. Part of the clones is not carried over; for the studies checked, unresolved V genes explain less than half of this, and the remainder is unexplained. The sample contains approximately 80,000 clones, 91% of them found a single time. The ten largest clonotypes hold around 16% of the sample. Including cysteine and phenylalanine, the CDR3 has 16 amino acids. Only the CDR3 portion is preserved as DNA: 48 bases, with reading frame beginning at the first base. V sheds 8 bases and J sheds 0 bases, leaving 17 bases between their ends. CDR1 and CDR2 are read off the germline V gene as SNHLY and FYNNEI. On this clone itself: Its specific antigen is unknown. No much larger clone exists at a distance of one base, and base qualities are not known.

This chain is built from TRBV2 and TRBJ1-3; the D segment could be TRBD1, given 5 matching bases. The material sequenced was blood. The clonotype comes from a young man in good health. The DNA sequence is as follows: TGTGCCAGCTCGGGCAGGAGACAGATCTCTGGAAACACCATATATTTT. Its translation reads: CASSGRRQISGNTIYF.